The 27 T cell receptor beta chains presented below share a single source sample, sequenced in a study of OX40 agonist ivuxolimab in advanced cancers. Only in-frame clones appear in the TCRdb table, and some are missing; sequencing was by immunoSEQ multiplex PCR. Of some 64,000 clones listed, around 93% are singletons. The source was CD4+ or CD8+ T cells sorted from blood, collected in a trial of the OX40 agonist ivuxolimab. The receptors here all came from an adult with an advanced solid tumor such as melanoma, head and neck, liver or kidney cancer.

The chain combines TRBV29-1 with TRBJ1-1, with 9 bases fitting TRBD1. After removal of 0 bases from V and 5 bases from J, the junction contained 7 bases not matched to a gene. The CDR3 totals 15 residues. Germline V gene sequence: CDR1 SQVTM, CDR2 ANQGSEA. The CDR3 spells CSVEDPDRGRTEAFF. The CDR3 DNA sequence: TGCAGCGTTGAAGATCCCGACAGGGGGAGAACTGAAGCTTTCTTT.

This clone was recorded only once. J is TRBJ2-1 and V is TRBV4-2, with D unclear. Germline assignment: CDR1 LGHNA and CDR2 YNFKEQ. V was shortened by 7 bases and J by 3 bases, with 7 bases between the two germline ends. This CDR3 region has 12 residues. This CDR3 is CASKADYNEQFF. The CDR3 region has the DNA TGTGCCAGCAAAGCAGACTACAATGAGCAGTTCTTC.

This chain connects TRBV7-9 to TRBJ1-2; a possible D gene is TRBD1 (5 bases). Germline V gene lookup returns CDR1 SEHNR and CDR2 FQNEAQ (reference sequence). The CDR3 runs 15 residues. Trimming removed 5 bases at V and 3 bases at J, with 16 bases between. The CDR3 DNA reads as TGTGCCAGCAGCCAGGGACTCCGGTGGGACTATGGCTACACCTTC. Amino acid sequence: CASSQGLRWDYGYTF. The full variable domain, in which reference TRBV7-9 and TRBJ1-2 provide the parts outside the CDR3, is DTGVSQNPRHKITKRGQNVTFRCDPISEHNRLYWYRQTLGQGPEFLTYFQNEAQLEKSRLLSDRFSAERPKGSFSTLEIQRTEQGDSAMYLCASSQGLRWDYGYTFGSGTRLTVV.

V and J are TRBV4-3 and TRBJ1-1; tentatively, D is TRBD1 (6 bases). V was pared by 0 bases and J by 0 bases, with 11 bases between. The CDR3 sequence is 16 residues long. Germline CDR1 and CDR2: LGHNA and YSLEER. The CDR3, as DNA: TGCGCCAGCAGCCAAGAAAGGGACACCATGAACACTGAAGCTTTCTTT. It codes for CASSQERDTMNTEAFF.

The chain uses TRBV6-5 and TRBJ2-7; D is uncertain. The germline CDR1 and CDR2 sequences are MNHEY and SVGAGI. Between the trimmed V and J ends, which lost 2 bases and 2 bases, there was a span of 7 bases. The CDR3 runs to 13 residues. The CDR3 DNA reads as TGTGCCAGCAGTTACGGCAGGACCTACGAGCAGTACGTC. It translates to CASSYGRTYEQYV.

This clone has more than one count but fewer than ten. In the same sample, other DNA sequences code for this CDR3. The rearrangement links TRBV20-1 to TRBJ1-2; D is undetermined. Germline V gives CDR1 DFQATT, CDR2 SNEGSKA (reference sequence). Trimming removed 6 bases from V and 7 bases from J, with 6 bases in between. The CDR3 loop spans 9 amino acids. Here the CDR3 DNA reads TGCAGTGCCCCCGGTGGCTACACCTTC. Its protein product is CSAPGGYTF.

The chain has TRBV4-3 and TRBJ2-3; unclear D gene. This CDR3 region has 13 residues. Germline V lookup: CDR1 LGHNA, CDR2 YSLEER. V lost 0 bases and J 3 bases, leaving 4 bases between the germline ends. The CDR3 region has the DNA TGCGCCAGCAGCCAAGATATTACAGATACGCAGTATTTT. Encoded protein: CASSQDITDTQYF.

This sequence joins TRBV2 and TRBJ2-3, with D unresolved. This CDR3 contains 13 residues. Germline assignment: CDR1 SNHLY and CDR2 FYNNEI. With 1 base removed from V and 4 bases from J, the gap between germline ends came to 6 bases. CDR3 bases: TGTGCCAGCAGTGAAGGTGTATCAGATACGCAGTATTTT. This translates into CASSEGVSDTQYF.

This clone was seen only once. The V and J genes are TRBV28 and TRBJ2-7, with 9 bases fitting TRBD1. This CDR3 has 15 amino acids. Germline-derived CDR1 and CDR2 are MDHEN and SYDVKM. The junction had 12 bases not matched to a gene; V was cut back by 7 bases and J by 5 bases. The CDR3 DNA reads as TGTGCCAGCATGCGGGGTTACAGGGGGCTCGACGAGCAGTACTTC. Translation gives CASMRGYRGLDEQYF.

This chain uses TRBV28 with TRBJ2-7; 9 bases line up with TRBD2. The CDR3 contains 15 residues. V was pared by 2 bases and J by 5 bases, with 7 bases of the junction left unmatched. The V gene's germline CDR1 is MDHEN and CDR2 SYDVKM. CDR3 DNA: TGTGCCAGCAGTTTAATTAGCGGGAGCTTCAACGAGCAGTACGTC. This encodes CASSLISGSFNEQYV.

V and J are TRBV28 and TRBJ2-5, with D possibly TRBD2 on 5 matching bases. V was clipped by 6 bases and J by 7 bases, with 6 bases between them. Germline V gene lookup returns CDR1 MDHEN and CDR2 SYDVKM. The CDR3 consists of 10 residues. The CDR3 region is CASSGGTQYF. The CDR3 DNA follows: TGTGCCAGCAGCGGAGGGACCCAGTACTTC.

This clone showed up just a few times. This chain links TRBV27 with TRBJ2-5; D is ambiguous. V gave up 4 bases and J gave up 4 bases, with 13 bases separating them. This CDR3 comprises 14 residues. The germline gives CDR1 MNHEY, CDR2 SMNVEV (reference sequence). The CDR3 loop reads CASSYQQLPETQYF. CDR3 nucleotides: TGTGCCAGCAGTTATCAACAGCTACCAGAGACCCAGTACTTC.

The chain joins TRBV6-5 to TRBJ1-5; D may be TRBD1 (5 bases). Deletions cut 8 bases from V and 7 bases from J, with 15 bases between. This CDR3 contains 13 residues. The germline CDR1 and CDR2 sequences are MNHEY and SVGAGI. In DNA, the CDR3 is TGTGCCAGCTGCGCTGGGGGGGTACAGCCCCAGCATTTT. Amino acids: CASCAGGVQPQHF.

This chain links TRBV6-6 with TRBJ2-5; D may be TRBD1 or TRBD2 (5 bases each). The ends were cut back, 4 bases at V and 5 bases at J, with 11 bases in the middle. Germline V CDR1 and CDR2: MNHNY, SVGAGI (reference sequence). CDR3 length: 13 amino acids. CDR3 bases: TGTGCCAGCAGTTGGGACGTATGGGAGACCCAGTACTTC. Protein product: CASSWDVWETQYF.

The V call is TRBV29-1, the J call TRBJ1-1; D is undetermined. Deletions cut 8 bases from V and 0 bases from J, with 13 bases between. The CDR3 contains 13 residues. Germline lookup yields CDR1 SQVTM and CDR2 ANQGSEA. DNA of the CDR3: TGCAGCAGCCAGAACAGCATGAACACTGAAGCTTTCTTT. It codes for CSSQNSMNTEAFF.

The chain has TRBV30 and TRBJ2-7; TRBD1 agrees at 8 bases. The CDR3 consists of 14 residues. CDR1 GTSNPN and CDR2 SVGIG come from the germline V gene (reference sequence). Trimming cost V 2 bases and J 4 bases; bases outside gene matches: 7. The CDR3: CAWSLGQGGYEQYF. In DNA, the CDR3 is TGTGCCTGGAGTCTCGGACAGGGCGGATACGAGCAGTACTTC.

This clone was detected only once. The chain uses TRBV6-5 and TRBJ1-1; D gene unclear. The CDR3 length is 14 residues. The germline gives CDR1 MNHEY, CDR2 SVGAGI. With 3 bases removed from V and 1 base from J, the gap between germline ends came to 9 bases. The CDR3 DNA reads as TGTGCCAGCAGTTATTATATGGGGAACACTGAAGCTTTCTTT. Amino acid sequence: CASSYYMGNTEAFF.

V gene TRBV12-5 combines with J gene TRBJ1-1; D is uncertain. V was clipped by 1 base and J by 7 bases, with 10 bases between them. The germline gives CDR1 LGHNT, CDR2 FRNRAP. The CDR3 has 13 residues. The CDR3 spells CASGLGGIGEAFF. The CDR3 DNA reads TGTGCTAGTGGTTTGGGAGGGATAGGTGAAGCTTTCTTT.

The rearrangement links TRBV30 to TRBJ1-2; no definite D call. V shed 3 bases and J shed 4 bases, with 9 bases lying between them. Per the germline V gene, CDR1 is GTSNPN and CDR2 is SVGIG (reference sequence). This CDR3 spans 12 amino acids. The CDR3 is CAWRVRGYGYTF. The CDR3 DNA follows: TGTGCCTGGAGGGTCCGGGGCTATGGCTACACCTTC.

This CDR3 reads CASSQAGGLLNEQFF. CDR3 DNA sequence: TGTGCCAGCAGCCAAGCCGGAGGTTTGTTGAATGAGCAGTTCTTC. V is TRBV14 and J is TRBJ2-1; D might be TRBD2 (5 bases). From germline, CDR1 is SGHDN and CDR2 FVKESK. Between the trimmed V and J ends, which lost 1 base and 7 bases, there was a span of 14 bases. CDR3 size: 15 residues.

The V gene is TRBV28, the J gene TRBJ2-3, with 11 bases lining up with TRBD2. The CDR3 spans 16 residues. V lost 7 bases to trimming and J lost 2 bases; unmatched junction nucleotides: 8. CDR1 is MDHEN, CDR2 SYDVKM, per germline. The CDR3 loop is CASKGLAEISTDTQYF. The CDR3 bases are TGTGCCAGCAAGGGACTAGCGGAGATATCCACAGATACGCAGTATTTT.

J is TRBJ2-1 and V is TRBV27; TRBD2 matches 7 bases. The germline V gene has CDR1 MNHEY and CDR2 SMNVEV (reference sequence). Germline trimming cut 3 bases from V and 2 bases from J; bases unmatched to any gene: 4. CDR3 length: 15 residues. CDR3 in DNA: TGTGCCAGCAGTTTGGGCGGGGGACCCTACAATGAGCAGTTCTTC. Encoded protein: CASSLGGGPYNEQFF.

This sequence joins TRBV4-3 and TRBJ2-1; TRBD2 matches at 10 bases. The V gene's germline CDR1 is LGHNA and CDR2 YSLEER. The CDR3 has 21 residues. V lost 0 bases to trimming and J lost 0 bases; unmatched junction nucleotides: 14. The CDR3 loop is CASSQELGLAGAPSSYNEQFF. CDR3 in DNA: TGCGCCAGCAGCCAAGAGTTGGGGCTAGCGGGGGCGCCGAGCTCCTACAATGAGCAGTTCTTC.

This clone came up a few times. The genes are TRBV5-6 and TRBJ2-1; TRBD2 agrees at 10 bases. The CDR3 sequence is 17 residues long. Germline V gene sequence: CDR1 SGHDT, CDR2 YYEEEE. Germline trimming cut 4 bases from V and 7 bases from J; bases unmatched to any gene: 14. CDR3 sequence: CASSLTPGLALGNEQFF. Here the CDR3 DNA reads TGTGCCAGCAGCCTCACACCGGGACTAGCGTTGGGTAATGAGCAGTTCTTC.

The chain couples TRBV4-3 to TRBJ2-1, with a tentative D call TRBD2 (5 bases). V lost 3 bases to trimming and J lost 9 bases, with 18 bases between them. The CDR3 extends over 15 amino acids. Germline V gene data show CDR1 as LGHNA and CDR2 as YSLEER. DNA for the CDR3: TGCGCCAGCAGCCACTACGCCACTAGTCGCGGTGAGCAGTTCTTC. Amino acids: CASSHYATSRGEQFF.

V and J are TRBV28 and TRBJ2-5; no clear D gene. In germline, CDR1 is MDHEN, CDR2 SYDVKM. The CDR3 is 13 amino acids. Trimming removed 6 bases at V and 1 base at J, with 9 bases between. The CDR3 DNA reads as TGTGCCAGCAGAGGACGGTTCCAAGAGACCCAGTACTTC. Residues: CASRGRFQETQYF.

The rearrangement uses TRBV5-6 and TRBJ2-7; no reliable D call. V dropped 4 bases and J dropped 2 bases, with 4 bases sitting between them. CDR1 and CDR2 (germline): SGHDT, YYEEEE. The CDR3 contains 11 residues. The chain's CDR3 is CASSGAYEQYV. CDR3 coding DNA: TGTGCCAGCAGCGGTGCCTACGAGCAGTACGTC.